This passage covers 7 T cell receptor beta chains from one sample sequenced in a study of T cell responses to AZD1222 COVID-19 vaccine. Sequenced by immunoSEQ multiplex PCR; TCRdb stores in-frame clones only, minus some. The sample records approximately 110,000 clones, approximately 89% being singletons. The sequences come from peripheral blood, collected on day 0 of AZD1222 vaccination. These receptors were collected from an adult in good health.

This clone has only one observation. The rearrangement uses TRBV3-1 (or the pseudogene TRBV3-2) and TRBJ2-7; D remains ambiguous. V shed 1 base and J shed 2 bases, with 9 bases lying between them. The CDR3 spans 14 residues. Germline V gene data show CDR1 as LGHDT and CDR2 as YNNKEL (reference sequence). The CDR3 bases are TGTGCCAGCAGCCAAGTAACAGAGACCTACGAGCAGTACTTC. Amino acid sequence: CASSQVTETYEQYF.

The V gene is TRBV6-1, the J gene TRBJ1-1, with D unclear. The germline V and J ends were trimmed by 3 bases and 1 base, with 6 bases remaining between them. The CDR3 loop spans 13 amino acids. Germline assignment: CDR1 MNHNS and CDR2 SASEGT. CDR3 protein: CASSDDWNTEAFF. The CDR3 DNA is TGTGCCAGCAGTGACGACTGGAACACTGAAGCTTTCTTT.

The rearrangement joins TRBV28 to TRBJ1-1; D is unclear. This CDR3 region has 14 residues. V was shortened by 2 bases and J by 0 bases, with 7 bases between the two germline ends. Germline V gene lookup returns CDR1 MDHEN and CDR2 SYDVKM. CDR3 nucleotides: TGTGCCAGCAGTTTAAGCAGGATGAACACTGAAGCTTTCTTT. Amino acid sequence: CASSLSRMNTEAFF.

The rearrangement links TRBV10-3 to TRBJ2-3, with D possibly matching TRBD1 (6 bases). This CDR3 is built from 13 residues. V was pared by 8 bases and J by 2 bases, with 11 bases between. The germline gives CDR1 ENHRY, CDR2 SYGVKD. This chain's CDR3 is CAIATGLTDTQYF. DNA for the CDR3: TGTGCCATCGCGACAGGCCTCACAGATACGCAGTATTTT.

V usage is TRBV5-6 and J usage is TRBJ1-4; 7 nucleotides match TRBD1. V shed 0 bases, J shed 10 bases, and the junction held 6 bases outside the gene matches. The CDR3 is 14 amino acids. Germline V gene data show CDR1 as SGHDT and CDR2 as YYEEEE. As DNA, the CDR3 is TGTGCCAGCAGCTTGGGACAGGGAATGAGAAAACTGTTTTTT. It is translated as CASSLGQGMRKLFF.

This chain links TRBV6-5 with TRBJ1-2, with a possible D match to TRBD1 (6 bases). The CDR3 totals 13 residues. Trimming took off 3 bases at V and 4 bases at J, with 9 bases between the two ends. Germline V gene data show CDR1 as MNHEY and CDR2 as SVGAGI. As DNA, the CDR3 is TGTGCCAGCAGTTATACAGGGAGCTATGGCTACACCTTC. Protein product: CASSYTGSYGYTF.

The V gene is TRBV4-2, the J gene TRBJ2-3; TRBD2 agrees at 12 bases. Germline CDR1 is LGHNA and CDR2 is YNFKEQ. The CDR3 sequence is 21 residues long. V lost 1 base and J lost 0; bases outside the gene matches: 14. For the CDR3, the DNA is TGTGCCAGCAGCCAAGTAGTGACGGGACTAGCGGGCGGTGGGAGCACAGATACGCAGTATTTT. Protein sequence: CASSQVVTGLAGGGSTDTQYF.